Below are 32 T cell receptor beta chains sequenced from a single sample in a study of blood T cell repertoires in COVID-19. Assay: immunoSEQ multiplex PCR; the TCRdb copy retains only in-frame clones and omits some. Among 30,000 to 35,000 clones listed, nearly 90% were seen once. Sequences were obtained from peripheral blood. The receptor set was obtained from an older man with acute or convalescent COVID-19.

A single count supports this clone. This chain connects TRBV5-4 to TRBJ2-7; tentatively, D is TRBD2 (6 bases). V lost 4 bases and J 6 bases, leaving 17 bases between the germline ends. CDR3 length: 14 residues. Germline V gene lookup returns CDR1 SGHNT and CDR2 YYREEE (reference sequence). The CDR3 sequence is CASSGPGGFGEQYF. As DNA, the CDR3 is TGTGCCAGCAGCGGGCCCGGGGGATTCGGCGAGCAGTACTTC.

This clone was observed a single time. V gene TRBV11-2 combines with J gene TRBJ1-3; TRBD1 aligns across 7 bases. The CDR3 loop spans 14 amino acids. Per germline, CDR1 SGHAT and CDR2 FQNNGV. V was clipped by 5 bases and J by 4 bases; unmatched bases: 5. The chain's CDR3 is CASSILTGGNTIYF. The CDR3 DNA sequence: TGTGCCAGCAGCATATTGACAGGGGGAAACACCATATATTTT.

This chain connects TRBV30 to TRBJ1-4; D ambiguous. V shed 3 bases and J shed 8 bases, with 7 bases lying between them. CDR3 size: 11 residues. In germline, CDR1 is GTSNPN, CDR2 SVGIG (reference sequence). In DNA form, the CDR3 reads TGTGCCTGGAGCAAGAGGGAAAAACTGTTTTTT. Translation gives CAWSKREKLFF.

The chain carries TRBV10-1 and TRBJ1-5, with D unclear. The CDR3 sequence is 12 residues long. Germline CDR1 and CDR2: WNHNN and SYGVQD (reference sequence). V lost 3 bases and J lost 7, with 7 bases in between. For the CDR3, the DNA is TGCGCCAGCAGTGATGGAGGGCAGCCCCAGCATTTT. Residues: CASSDGGQPQHF.

This rearrangement joins TRBV3-1 (or the pseudogene TRBV3-2) to TRBJ1-1, with a tentative D call TRBD1 (5 bases). Germline CDR1 is LGHDT and CDR2 is YNNKEL (reference sequence). This CDR3 region has 14 residues. V lost 3 bases and J lost 9, with 17 bases in between. In nucleotides, the CDR3 is TGTGCCAGCAGCCATCCCGACAGTCGCGTTAAAGCTTTCTTT. This sequence encodes CASSHPDSRVKAFF.

This clone was seen a single time. The gene calls are TRBV4-1 and TRBJ2-7; 10 bases agree with TRBD1. V shed 4 bases and J 7 bases; nucleotides not matched to a gene: 10. Germline assignment: CDR1 MGHRA and CDR2 YSYEKL. The CDR3 contains 15 residues. CDR3 sequence: CASSRPEDRGFEQYF. In DNA, the CDR3 is TGCGCCAGCAGCCGCCCAGAGGACAGGGGGTTTGAGCAGTACTTC.

This CDR3 reads CATSDVGASGELFF. The CDR3 coding sequence is TGTGCCACCAGTGACGTTGGGGCCTCCGGGGAGCTGTTTTTT. The rearrangement uses TRBV24-1 and TRBJ2-2; tentative D call: TRBD1 (5 bases). V lost 4 bases and J lost 6, with 11 bases in between. CDR1 and CDR2 from the germline V gene are KGHDR and SFDVKD. The CDR3 is 14 amino acids.

Written as DNA, the CDR3 is TGTGCCAGCAGTTCCGTAACCGGCGGGACTAATGAAAAACTGTTTTTT. This codes for CASSSVTGGTNEKLFF. V usage is TRBV28 and J usage is TRBJ1-4, with D unresolved. Germline V gives CDR1 MDHEN, CDR2 SYDVKM. The CDR3 has 16 amino acids. Trimming took 4 bases from V and 2 from J, leaving 14 bases between them.

DNA for the CDR3: TGTGCCAGCAGCTCGACAGGGGGCGAGGAAAAACTGTTTTTT. As protein: CASSSTGGEEKLFF. The chain recombines TRBV7-9 with TRBJ1-4; 10 nucleotides agree with TRBD1. Per germline, CDR1 SEHNR and CDR2 FQNEAQ (reference sequence). Trimming removed 4 bases from V and 8 bases from J; junction bases left unmatched: 4. The CDR3 is 14 amino acids.

The V and J genes are TRBV12-5 and TRBJ1-5, with no clear D. The germline V and J ends were trimmed by 0 bases and 0 bases, with 15 bases remaining between them. CDR3 length: 18 amino acids. Germline lookup yields CDR1 LGHNT and CDR2 FRNRAP. CDR3 protein: CASGLVQYDYYSNQPQHF. The CDR3 DNA reads TGTGCTAGTGGTTTGGTACAATACGACTATTATAGCAATCAGCCCCAGCATTTT.

This clone was seen once. CDR3: CASSSFPGTGTSKAFF. The CDR3 DNA reads TGCGCCAGCAGCTCTTTTCCCGGGACAGGGACTTCCAAAGCTTTCTTT. The chain employs TRBV5-1 and TRBJ1-1; 9 bases map to TRBD1. The CDR3 has 16 amino acids. In germline, CDR1 is SGHRS, CDR2 YFSETQ. V lost 3 bases to trimming and J lost 9 bases; unmatched junction nucleotides: 15.

The V call is TRBV13, the J call TRBJ2-3, with TRBD2 matching over 12 bases. The CDR3 totals 17 residues. The germline V gene encodes CDR1 PRHDT and CDR2 FYEKMQ (reference sequence). Losses at the gene ends were 5 bases for V and 6 bases for J; bases not matched to a gene: 12. The CDR3 spells CASSRKLAGGPVDTQYF. CDR3 in DNA: TGTGCCAGCAGCCGCAAACTAGCGGGAGGACCTGTCGATACGCAGTATTTT.

The chain uses TRBV5-1 and TRBJ1-5; D ambiguous. Looked up from germline, CDR1 is SGHRS and CDR2 is YFSETQ. Trimming shortened V by 0 bases and J by 5 bases, and 6 bases separated the two germline ends. This CDR3 spans 13 amino acids. The CDR3 region is CASSLGDYQPQHF. CDR3 DNA: TGCGCCAGCAGCTTGGGCGATTATCAGCCCCAGCATTTT.

The chain joins TRBV5-6 to TRBJ2-1; maybe TRBD1 (6 bases). The germline gives CDR1 SGHDT, CDR2 YYEEEE. The V gene lost 3 bases and the J gene lost 12 bases, with 13 bases spanning the gap. The CDR3 consists of 12 residues. CDR3 DNA sequence: TGTGCCAGCAGCTCACAGGGTTTAGGGCAGTTCTTC. Its translation is CASSSQGLGQFF.

The genes are TRBV18 and TRBJ1-5; 12 positions agree with TRBD1. The ends lost 5 bases at V and 2 bases at J; junction bases unmatched: 7. Germline CDR1 is KGHSH and CDR2 is LQKENI. The CDR3 is 17 residues long. CDR3 sequence: CASSGTGGGFGNQPQHF. CDR3 in DNA: TGTGCCAGCTCAGGGACAGGGGGCGGTTTTGGCAATCAGCCCCAGCATTTT.

This chain joins TRBV2 and TRBJ1-1; D is possibly TRBD1 (5 bases). This CDR3 contains 14 residues. Trimming left V 8 bases short and J 3 bases short, with 16 bases between. CDR1 and CDR2 from the germline V gene are SNHLY and FYNNEI. Here the CDR3 reads CASRRDGEDTEAFF. For the CDR3, the DNA is TGTGCCAGCCGCCGGGACGGGGAGGACACTGAAGCTTTCTTT.

The rearrangement joins TRBV28 to TRBJ1-1, with TRBD1 matching over 9 bases. The CDR3 covers 19 residues. Trimming cost V 5 bases and J 7 bases; bases outside gene matches: 23. Germline CDR1 reads MDHEN; CDR2 reads SYDVKM. CDR3 nucleotides: TGTGCCAGCAGTCCGTCCCTTGAGGGACAGGGTGAATGGGGTGTTGAAGCTTTCTTT. This gives the protein CASSPSLEGQGEWGVEAFF.

J is TRBJ2-5 and V is TRBV7-2, with 9 nucleotides matching TRBD1. Germline assignment: CDR1 SGHTA and CDR2 FQGNSA. The CDR3 totals 14 residues. V lost 4 bases, J lost 5 bases, and 5 bases stayed unmatched. CDR3 sequence (DNA): TGTGCCAGCAGCTCCGGGACAGGGCGGGAGACCCAGTACTTC. Protein: CASSSGTGRETQYF.

The J gene is TRBJ2-7, the V gene TRBV2; tentatively, D is TRBD1 (5 bases). This CDR3 contains 16 residues. Deletions cut 0 bases from V and 5 bases from J, with 17 bases between. Germline lookup yields CDR1 SNHLY and CDR2 FYNNEI. The CDR3 coding sequence is TGTGCCAGCAGTGAAGCAATAATCCCAGGGCAGGACGAGCAGTACTTC. Residues: CASSEAIIPGQDEQYF.

The rearrangement links TRBV25-1 to TRBJ2-1, with 9 bases fitting TRBD2. The germline V gene encodes CDR1 MGHDK and CDR2 SYGVNS. This CDR3 spans 17 amino acids. With V trimmed by 0 bases and J by 7 bases, 10 bases remained unmatched. CDR3 sequence: CASSEYWSSGRRNEQFF. CDR3 in DNA: TGTGCCAGCAGTGAATATTGGTCAAGCGGGAGGAGAAATGAGCAGTTCTTC.

V is TRBV19 and J is TRBJ2-1; TRBD2 matches at 8 bases. The germline V gene encodes CDR1 LNHDA and CDR2 SQIVND (reference sequence). This CDR3 comprises 16 residues. The trim removed 6 bases at V and 8 bases at J, leaving 15 bases unmatched. In DNA form, the CDR3 reads TGTGCCAGTAGCAACCCGGGGGGGAAGGGGTTCCATGAGCAGTTCTTC. It yields the protein CASSNPGGKGFHEQFF.

The chain has TRBV30 and TRBJ1-5; D possibly corresponds to TRBD1 (5 bases). The ends were cut back, 0 bases at V and 4 bases at J, with 10 bases in the middle. Germline-derived CDR1 and CDR2 are GTSNPN and SVGIG (reference sequence). This CDR3 contains 14 residues. The CDR3 here is CAWSVLQGNQPQHF. DNA of the CDR3: TGTGCCTGGAGTGTACTCCAGGGAAATCAGCCCCAGCATTTT. The complete variable domain, with remaining parts taken from reference TRBV30 and TRBJ1-5, reads SQTIHQWPATLVQPVGSPLSLECTVEGTSNPNLYWYRQAAGRGLQLLFYSVGIGQISSEVPQNLSASRPQDRQFILSSKKLLLSDSGFYLCAWSVLQGNQPQHFGDGTRLSIL.

The chain links TRBV28 to TRBJ2-5; 9 bases fit TRBD2. This CDR3 contains 17 residues. V dropped 3 bases and J dropped 4; count of bases not matched to a gene: 12. Germline V gene data show CDR1 as MDHEN and CDR2 as SYDVKM. The CDR3 reads CASSFEVLAGIVETQYF. The CDR3 DNA follows: TGTGCCAGCAGTTTTGAGGTTCTAGCGGGAATTGTAGAGACCCAGTACTTC. Variable domain in full (rest from reference TRBV28 and TRBJ2-5): DVKVTQSSRYLVKRTGEKVFLECVQDMDHENMFWYRQDPGLGLRLIYFSYDVKMKEKGDIPEGYSVSREKKERFSLILESASTNQTSMYLCASSFEVLAGIVETQYFGPGTRLLVL.

The rearrangement joins TRBV10-3 to TRBJ2-7; 8 bases fit TRBD2. The CDR3 loop spans 15 amino acids. Germline CDR1 is ENHRY and CDR2 is SYGVKD. The junction had 6 bases not matched to a gene; V was cut back by 2 bases and J by 3 bases. The CDR3 is CAISEAGLVLYEQYF. CDR3 in DNA: TGTGCCATCAGTGAGGCGGGACTAGTTCTCTACGAGCAGTACTTC.

This clone was recorded once. V usage is TRBV19 and J usage is TRBJ2-3; TRBD1 matches 9 bases. The germline V gene encodes CDR1 LNHDA and CDR2 SQIVND (reference sequence). The V and J ends lost 9 bases and 3 bases, in that order; junction bases with no gene match: 10. The CDR3 sequence is 15 residues long. The CDR3 coding sequence is TGTGCCAGCCCCCGCCGGGACAGGGAAACAGATACGCAGTATTTT. Its translation is CASPRRDRETDTQYF. The complete variable domain, with remaining parts taken from reference TRBV19 and TRBJ2-3, reads DGGITQSPKYLFRKEGQNVTLSCEQNLNHDAMYWYRQDPGQGLRLIYYSQIVNDFQKGDIAEGYSVSREKKESFPLTVTSAQKNPTAFYLCASPRRDRETDTQYFGPGTRLTVL.

The chain combines TRBV6-2 or TRBV6-3 with TRBJ2-7; TRBD2 is a possible D gene (7 bases). The CDR3 has 15 amino acids. The germline V and J ends were trimmed by 0 bases and 3 bases, with 12 bases remaining between them. In germline, CDR1 is MNHEY, CDR2 SVGEGT. CDR3 sequence (DNA): TGTGCCAGCAGTTACTCATTGGGAGGGGGCTACGAGCAGTACTTC. Its protein is CASSYSLGGGYEQYF.

This clone appeared once. The chain employs TRBV5-1 and TRBJ2-3, with TRBD1 as a possible D gene (6 bases). Per the germline V gene, CDR1 is SGHRS and CDR2 is YFSETQ. V gave up 1 base and J gave up 0 bases, with 12 bases separating them. The CDR3 is 16 amino acids. The CDR3 coding sequence is TGCGCCAGCAGCTTGTTTTTAGGACAGAGCACAGATACGCAGTATTTT. Translating gives CASSLFLGQSTDTQYF.

A few counts support this clone. The V gene is TRBV5-1, the J gene TRBJ1-1; TRBD1 agrees at 7 bases. Germline CDR1 reads SGHRS; CDR2 reads YFSETQ. V shed 4 bases, J shed 4 bases, and the junction held 4 bases outside the gene matches. The CDR3 loop spans 13 amino acids. This CDR3 reads CASSPGGFTEAFF. The DNA for the CDR3 is TGCGCCAGCAGCCCAGGGGGGTTCACTGAAGCTTTCTTT.

The count of this clone is one. In nucleotides, the CDR3 is TGCGCCAGCAGCTCCCGGGTCTCAGATACGCAGTATTTT. As protein: CASSSRVSDTQYF. The chain recombines TRBV5-1 with TRBJ2-3; the D is unclear. Germline CDR1 and CDR2: SGHRS and YFSETQ. CDR3 size: 13 residues. Trimming shortened V by 3 bases and J by 4 bases, and 9 bases separated the two germline ends.

CDR3 in amino acids: CATGGMAIGTEAFF. Written as DNA, the CDR3 is TGTGCCACAGGGGGAATGGCCATAGGCACTGAAGCTTTCTTT. V usage is TRBV10-3 and J usage is TRBJ1-1; 7 bases fit TRBD1. The CDR3 has 14 amino acids. The V gene end was trimmed by 10 bases and the J gene end by 4 bases; junction bases not matched to a gene: 12. Germline V gives CDR1 ENHRY, CDR2 SYGVKD.

V gene TRBV21-1 combines with J gene TRBJ2-1; whether TRBD2, the table's D call, matches the DNA was not checked. TRBV21-1 is flagged as a pseudogene. The CDR3 has 15 amino acids. CDR3 DNA sequence: TGTGCCAGCAGCAAAGAACTAGCGGCGGGGGTTTGGCAGTTCTTC. It encodes CASSKELAAGVWQFF.

This clone was seen once. The chain combines TRBV28 with TRBJ2-7; 8 positions match TRBD1. Trimming removed 7 bases from V and 6 bases from J; junction bases left unmatched: 11. CDR1 MDHEN and CDR2 SYDVKM come from the germline V gene. The CDR3 loop spans 14 amino acids. In nucleotides, the CDR3 is TGTGCCAGCAAACCTCAGGGGGCAACCTTCGAGCAGTACTTC. Translating gives CASKPQGATFEQYF.